The present T cell receptor beta chain was sequenced within a study of blood T cell repertoires in COVID-19. Study-level background: Italy, Spain and the United States were the sources of the convalescent and acute COVID-19 samples. T cells, B-cell-depleted T cells, or PBMCs supplied cDNA or gDNA.

Per the original data handling: Amplification of reference gene primers provided the estimated nucleated cell counts. Method: immunoSEQ multiplex PCR; TCRdb's copy keeps in-frame clones and lacks some. V, J and clone size are taken as reported in that table, and D and trimming were inferred from the DNA itself. Among roughly 180,000 clones listed, 76% were seen once. The V gene lost 6 bases and the J gene lost 5 bases, with 14 bases spanning the gap. The CDR3 runs to 13 residues. Germline loops: CDR1 MDHEN, CDR2 SYDVKM. The chain links TRBV28 to TRBJ2-7; D might be TRBD1 (6 bases). Source material: peripheral blood. The TCR comes from a woman aged 50 to 60 with active or convalescent COVID-19. For the CDR3, the DNA is TGTGCCAGCAGGGTTCAGGGGAGAAACGAGCAGTACTTC. Translating it yields CASRVQGRNEQYF.